The clone carrying this T cell receptor beta chain was counted a few times. The data belong to a study of blood T cells in healthy people across ages. Healthy Caucasian individuals from Russia aged roughly 6 to 90 were enrolled as donors. Isolated PBMCs totaled at least 6 million in each sample. PCR was performed a second time for roughly 7 to 12 cycles using a sample-barcoded 5' primer and a J-beta primer mix. TCRdb called the 5' RACE reads again in MiXCR, with one record for every CDR3 protein. The sample shows around 500,000 distinct CDR3 sequences, 40% to 55% of them seen only once. The sample was blood. The sequence was collected from a man at least 80 years old in good health.

The CDR3 DNA follows: TGTGCCAGCAGGAAGGACAGGGCCGTTGGCGGCTACACCTTC. Translating it yields CASRKDRAVGGYTF. This chain connects TRBV12-3 or TRBV12-4 to TRBJ1-2; 8 positions match TRBD1. Unmatched junction bases numbered 11, after V lost 6 bases and J lost 8 bases. The CDR3 covers 14 residues.